These 27 T cell receptor beta chains were sequenced from one sample in a study of CD8 T cells in ankylosing spondylitis. TCRdb passed the 5' RACE reads through MiXCR, listing each CDR3 protein once. The sample lists around 300,000 distinct CDR3 sequences, around a tenth occurring once. The sequenced sample was blood, either unsorted or a sorted T cell fraction (not recorded which). These receptors were obtained from a female donor with ankylosing spondylitis or in good health (not recorded which).

The sample holds many counts of this clonotype. The chain joins TRBV29-1 to TRBJ1-4, with 7 bases matching TRBD1. Germline loops: CDR1 SQVTM, CDR2 ANQGSEA. The junction had 9 bases not matched to a gene; V was cut back by 5 bases and J by 15 bases. The CDR3 is 11 amino acids. CDR3 bases: TGCAGCGTTACGAACAGGGGCTTGTTGTTTTTT. This sequence encodes CSVTNRGLLFF.

This clonotype was counted ten times or more. This sequence joins TRBV10-3 and TRBJ2-7, with D tentatively TRBD1 or TRBD2 (5 bases each). V was trimmed by 3 bases and J by 0 bases, leaving 15 bases between them. Looked up from germline, CDR1 is ENHRY and CDR2 is SYGVKD. This CDR3 has 16 amino acids. CDR3 sequence reads: CAISDPPGRSSYEQYF. In nucleotides, the CDR3 is TGTGCCATCAGTGATCCTCCGGGACGTAGCTCCTACGAGCAGTACTTC.

A word on this clonotype: A much larger clone differs from this one at a single base, so this may be a read error. The chain recombines TRBV10-3 with TRBJ1-1, with D possibly being TRBD1 (5 bases). The CDR3 spans 15 residues. CDR1 is ENHRY, CDR2 SYGVKD, per germline. V lost 5 bases to trimming and J lost 1 base, with 14 bases between them. The CDR3 coding sequence is TGTGCCATCAGTAAGGATCGGGGCCCGAACACTGAAGCTTTCTTT. Its translation: CAISKDRGPNTEAFF.

This chain joins TRBV7-8 and TRBJ2-1, with 8 positions matching TRBD2. Per germline, CDR1 SGHVS and CDR2 FQNEAQ. The CDR3 is 15 residues long. The V and J ends lost 5 bases and 7 bases, in that order; junction bases with no gene match: 10. CDR3 nucleotide sequence: TGTGCCAGCAGCCCTCATAGCGGGAAATTTAATGAGCAGTTCTTC. Translation gives CASSPHSGKFNEQFF.

This clonotype occurred many times. The chain uses TRBV7-9 and TRBJ1-1; 8 nucleotides match TRBD1. The germline gives CDR1 SEHNR, CDR2 FQNEAQ (reference sequence). This CDR3 has 14 amino acids. J was trimmed by 0 bases and V by 4 bases; bases with no gene match: 1. The CDR3 here is CASSWGQVNTEAFF. For the CDR3, the DNA is TGTGCCAGCAGCTGGGGACAGGTGAACACTGAAGCTTTCTTT. The whole variable domain, filled in from reference TRBV7-9 and TRBJ1-1, reads DTGVSQNPRHKITKRGQNVTFRCDPISEHNRLYWYRQTLGQGPEFLTYFQNEAQLEKSRLLSDRFSAERPKGSFSTLEIQRTEQGDSAMYLCASSWGQVNTEAFFGQGTRLTVV.

The rearrangement uses TRBV12-3 or TRBV12-4 and TRBJ1-1; D not certain. The V end lost 4 bases, the J end lost 6 bases, and 21 bases lay between the germline ends. The CDR3 consists of 16 residues. The CDR3 loop reads CASSWVAFRGLPEAFF. For the CDR3, the DNA is TGTGCCAGCAGTTGGGTGGCCTTTAGAGGGCTACCTGAAGCTTTCTTT.

The rearrangement joins TRBV27 to TRBJ2-7; D remains unclear. CDR1 MNHEY and CDR2 SMNVEV come from the germline V gene (reference sequence). The CDR3 extends over 13 amino acids. The V end lost 0 bases, the J end lost 7 bases, and 10 bases lay between the germline ends. The CDR3, as DNA: TGTGCCAGCAGTTTATCCCCCTGGACGGAGCAGTACTTC. This encodes CASSLSPWTEQYF.

The table lists this clonotype with a few counts. DNA for the CDR3: TGTGCCTGGATCTCGCGAACGAACACCGGGGAGCTGTTTTTT. Protein: CAWISRTNTGELFF. The chain uses TRBV30 and TRBJ2-2; no clear D. This CDR3 contains 14 residues. CDR1 and CDR2 from the germline V gene are GTSNPN and SVGIG (reference sequence). Trimming pared 4 bases from V and 0 bases from J, leaving 9 bases between.

This clonotype was found many times. This chain uses TRBV7-9 with TRBJ2-1; 7 bases fit TRBD2. The J segment lost 3 bases and the V segment lost 4 bases, leaving 12 bases of the junction unmatched. The CDR3 is 17 residues long. Germline V lookup: CDR1 SEHNR, CDR2 FQNEAQ (reference sequence). The CDR3 nucleotides read TGTGCCAGCAGCTCGTTGACTAGCCCCCAAGGCTACAATGAGCAGTTCTTC. Translating it yields CASSSLTSPQGYNEQFF. The full variable domain, with the rest looked up from reference TRBV7-9 and TRBJ2-1, is DTGVSQNPRHKITKRGQNVTFRCDPISEHNRLYWYRQTLGQGPEFLTYFQNEAQLEKSRLLSDRFSAERPKGSFSTLEIQRTEQGDSAMYLCASSSLTSPQGYNEQFFGPGTRLTVL.

The chain joins TRBV5-1 to TRBJ2-6, with D perhaps matching TRBD2 (5 bases). The CDR3 is 16 amino acids. Trimming removed 7 bases from V and 2 bases from J, with 16 bases in between. Looked up from germline, CDR1 is SGHRS and CDR2 is YFSETQ. The CDR3 loop is CASVAGGYPGANVLTF. The CDR3 nucleotides are TGCGCCAGCGTCGCAGGAGGATACCCTGGGGCCAACGTCCTGACTTTC.

The table lists this clonotype with a few counts. The chain links TRBV19 to TRBJ2-1; the D gene is possibly TRBD2 (6 bases). From germline, CDR1 is LNHDA and CDR2 SQIVND (reference sequence). This CDR3 comprises 14 residues. V lost 4 bases, J lost 5 bases, and 12 bases lay in between. The CDR3 nucleotides read TGTGCCAGTAGTAGCCGGGACTGGAACAATGAGCAGTTCTTC. Translation: CASSSRDWNNEQFF. Full variable domain (missing parts from reference TRBV19 and TRBJ2-1): DGGITQSPKYLFRKEGQNVTLSCEQNLNHDAMYWYRQDPGQGLRLIYYSQIVNDFQKGDIAEGYSVSREKKESFPLTVTSAQKNPTAFYLCASSSRDWNNEQFFGPGTRLTVL.

This clonotype was counted only a few times. This rearrangement joins TRBV5-1 to TRBJ2-5; either TRBD1 or TRBD2 may supply D (5 bases each). Trimming shortened V by 4 bases and J by 1 base, and 17 bases separated the two germline ends. The germline V gene encodes CDR1 SGHRS and CDR2 YFSETQ. This CDR3 has 16 residues. The CDR3 DNA reads as TGCGCCAGCAGCCAAGGGGAGCTACCTCGCCAAGAGACCCAGTACTTC. This encodes CASSQGELPRQETQYF.

The J gene is TRBJ2-1, the V gene TRBV7-2, with D unresolved. The CDR3 is 13 amino acids. V was trimmed by 5 bases and J by 9 bases, leaving 14 bases between them. Germline-derived CDR1 and CDR2 are SGHTA and FQGNSA. The CDR3 spells CASSSVGIPEQFF. DNA for the CDR3: TGTGCCAGCAGCAGCGTCGGCATTCCTGAGCAGTTCTTC. The whole variable domain, remainder taken from reference TRBV7-2 and TRBJ2-1, is GAGVSQSPSNKVTEKGKDVELRCDPISGHTALYWYRQSLGQGLEFLIYFQGNSAPDKSGLPSDRFSAERTGGSVSTLTIQRTQQEDSAVYLCASSSVGIPEQFFGPGTRLTVL.

This clonotype was observed a few times. The chain has TRBV15 and TRBJ2-3, with no clear D. V dropped 0 bases and J dropped 0 bases, with 10 bases sitting between them. The CDR3 has 16 amino acids. In germline, CDR1 is LNHNV, CDR2 YYDKDF (reference sequence). The CDR3 DNA follows: TGTGCCACCAGCAGAGATATCCTTCATAGCACAGATACGCAGTATTTT. Translation gives CATSRDILHSTDTQYF. The whole variable domain, remainder taken from reference TRBV15 and TRBJ2-3, is DAMVIQNPRYQVTQFGKPVTLSCSQTLNHNVMYWYQQKSSQAPKLLFHYYDKDFNNEADTPDNFQSRRPNTSFCFLDIRSPGLGDTAMYLCATSRDILHSTDTQYFGPGTRLTVL.

About this clonotype: One base away lies a much larger clone, so this may be a sequencing read error. CDR3: CSARDRPSGGANYNKQFF. The CDR3 bases are TGCAGTGCTAGAGATCGCCCTAGCGGGGGGGCGAACTACAATAAGCAGTTCTTC. This chain links TRBV20-1 with TRBJ2-1; 12 nucleotides match TRBD2. CDR1 DFQATT and CDR2 SNEGSKA come from the germline V gene (reference sequence). The CDR3 is made up of 18 amino acids.

This clonotype occurred a few times. The chain joins TRBV27 to TRBJ2-7; TRBD1 aligns across 12 bases. Germline V lookup: CDR1 MNHEY, CDR2 SMNVEV (reference sequence). J lost 4 bases, V lost 2 bases, and 6 bases had no gene match. The CDR3 has 16 amino acids. The CDR3 DNA sequence: TGTGCCAGCAGTTTAACATCGGGACAGGGGGCATACGAGCAGTACTTC. Protein product: CASSLTSGQGAYEQYF.

This clonotype was counted many times. This sequence joins TRBV12-3 or TRBV12-4 and TRBJ2-1, with a possible D match to TRBD1 (5 bases). The CDR3 runs to 14 residues. V dropped 7 bases and J dropped 5 bases, with 15 bases sitting between them. The CDR3 region has the DNA TGTGCCAGCACTCCAGTAAGGACACACAATGAGCAGTTCTTC. Protein: CASTPVRTHNEQFF.

In this sample, this clonotype turned up many times. CDR3: CASSYSTVVQETQYF. DNA for the CDR3: TGTGCCAGCAGTTACTCGACAGTAGTACAAGAGACCCAGTACTTC. The chain has TRBV6-5 and TRBJ2-5; D possibly corresponds to TRBD1 (5 bases). Germline values: CDR1 MNHEY, CDR2 SVGAGI. V shed 0 bases and J shed 2 bases, with 10 bases lying between them. There are 15 residues in the CDR3.

V is TRBV19 and J is TRBJ2-5; no clear D. The V gene's germline CDR1 is LNHDA and CDR2 SQIVND (reference sequence). The V end lost 6 bases, the J end lost 1 base, and 12 bases lay between the germline ends. The CDR3 extends over 14 amino acids. CDR3 nucleotide sequence: TGTGCCAGTAGATCCCCGGGCCTCCAAGAGACCCAGTACTTC. This translates into CASRSPGLQETQYF.

The chain uses TRBV5-1 and TRBJ2-2; D is unclear. The CDR3 is 14 amino acids. Germline loops: CDR1 SGHRS, CDR2 YFSETQ. The V gene lost 0 bases and the J gene lost 6 bases, with 9 bases spanning the gap. The CDR3 region is CASSLGPGAGELFF. For the CDR3, the DNA is TGCGCCAGCAGCTTGGGCCCAGGAGCCGGGGAGCTGTTTTTT.

The table lists this clonotype with many counts. The J gene is TRBJ2-1, the V gene TRBV20-1; 15 positions match TRBD2. This CDR3 contains 15 residues. Germline V gene lookup returns CDR1 DFQATT and CDR2 SNEGSKA (reference sequence). V was pared by 6 bases and J by 7 bases, with 7 bases of the junction left unmatched. DNA for the CDR3: TGCAGTGCCCCTATGGGACTAGCGGGAGGTAATGAGCAGTTCTTC. This codes for CSAPMGLAGGNEQFF.

This clonotype was seen at least ten times. The chain joins TRBV5-1 to TRBJ1-5; possibly TRBD1 for D (5 bases). Germline CDR1 SGHRS, CDR2 YFSETQ. The CDR3 covers 14 residues. V lost 2 bases to trimming and J lost 3 bases, with 9 bases between them. CDR3 in DNA: TGCGCCAGCAGCTTCGGAGGGACCAATCAGCCCCAGCATTTT. It codes for CASSFGGTNQPQHF.

This clonotype was seen at least ten times. The chain has TRBV5-1 and TRBJ2-7; the D gene is possibly TRBD1 (6 bases). V gave up 0 bases and J gave up 0 bases, with 13 bases separating them. This CDR3 spans 16 amino acids. Germline CDR1 SGHRS, CDR2 YFSETQ. DNA for the CDR3: TGCGCCAGCAGCTTGGCCGGGCAGGGGAGCTCCTACGAGCAGTACTTC. This codes for CASSLAGQGSSYEQYF.

In its sample, this clonotype was seen many times. This chain uses TRBV10-3 with TRBJ1-4; perhaps TRBD1 as D (5 bases). Germline lookup yields CDR1 ENHRY and CDR2 SYGVKD. The CDR3 contains 12 residues. The V end lost 8 bases, the J end lost 8 bases, and 12 bases lay between the germline ends. CDR3 amino acids: CAIGPGREKLFF. In DNA form, the CDR3 reads TGTGCCATCGGGCCAGGGAGAGAAAAACTGTTTTTT.

This clonotype was counted many times. The chain uses TRBV5-5 and TRBJ2-5; D possibly uses TRBD1 or TRBD2 (5 bases each). Trimming removed 1 base from V and 3 bases from J, with 13 bases in between. This CDR3 comprises 15 residues. Germline V CDR1 and CDR2: SGHKS, YYEKEE (reference sequence). The CDR3 nucleotides are TGTGCCAGCAGCTTGACCGGGACGGCTAAAGAGACCCAGTACTTC. Translating gives CASSLTGTAKETQYF.

This clonotype came up many times. This chain links TRBV29-1 with TRBJ2-3; D gene unclear. From germline, CDR1 is SQVTM and CDR2 ANQGSEA. This CDR3 is 13 amino acids long. The ends were cut back, 5 bases at V and 0 bases at J, with 9 bases in the middle. The CDR3 is CSVITPSTDTQYF. The CDR3 nucleotides are TGCAGCGTTATAACCCCTAGCACAGATACGCAGTATTTT.

This clonotype showed up many times. This rearrangement joins TRBV6-5 to TRBJ2-1, with D possibly TRBD2 on 6 matching bases. The CDR3 contains 16 residues. Germline CDR1 and CDR2: MNHEY and SVGAGI. V was pared by 2 bases and J by 5 bases, with 16 bases between. CDR3 nucleotide sequence: TGTGCCAGCAGTTACAAGTGGAGAGGGGAGGACAATGAGCAGTTCTTC. As protein: CASSYKWRGEDNEQFF.